This section outlines one T cell receptor (beta chain) sequence together with its context. The antigen it recognizes is unknown. Base-call qualities are not available, and no considerably larger clone is one nucleotide away. The data were taken from a study of blood T cell repertoires in COVID-19 (dated by TCRdb to the early 2020s). About the study as a whole: The collaborator samples originated in the United States, Italy and Spain and spanned the acute and convalescent phases of COVID-19. The material from the prospective study consisted of cDNA or gDNA derived from T cells, B-cell-depleted T cells, or PBMCs. Deeply sampled blood TCRbeta repertoires from subjects exposed to, actively infected with, or recovered from COVID-19 were included in the dataset. A freely available public database, intended as a resource for researchers studying the immune response to SARS-CoV-2, is where the repertoires were released. The samples were drawn from the first 160 participants of the ongoing ImmuneRACE study and from some 1,300 subjects provided by 6 global collaborators. A de-identified subject ID, COVID-19 status, age in years and sex were almost always included in the sample metadata. Where HLA class I and class II types were available, the types were taken from metadata supplied by the sample provider, not from assay-based typing.

Whole blood was collected in K2EDTA tubes by collaborating institutions according to the institutions' own protocols. For TCRbeta analysis, collaborator samples were shipped as frozen whole blood, as isolated PBMCs, or as DNA extracted from either sample type. What the authors observed across the whole study: Clinical and demographic metadata were provided uncurated, with the amount varying by source and participant.

Trimming removed 8 bases from V and 1 base from J; the gene matches leave 10 bases unexplained. The CDR3 numbers 15 residues from cysteine through phenylalanine. The only DNA kept is the CDR3, 45 bases in frame from the first base. Via the germline V gene (reference sequence), CDR1 is LNHNV and CDR2 YYDKDF. TCRbeta CDR3 regions were amplified from genomic DNA by means of the immunoSEQ Assay, a bias-controlled multiplex PCR. The original pipeline was this. The number of nucleated cells in each sample was estimated by amplification of reference gene primers within the assay. To quantify the absolute abundance of each unique TCRbeta CDR3 rearrangement, sequence reads were collapsed and filtered. For each sample, productive Simpson clonality was calculated as the square root of Simpson's diversity index over productive rearrangements. TCRdb holds this immuneACCESS table with in-frame rearrangements only. Some clones are missing; in checked studies, unresolved V genes explain under half, and the rest has no known cause. From that table come the V and J calls and clone size; the DNA was used to work out D and trimming. Recorded for this sample are around 70,000 clones; roughly 82% of them occurred a single time. Less than 2% of the sample is held by the ten biggest clonotypes.

The chain employs TRBV15 and TRBJ2-5, and 7 bases in between align with TRBD2. This sequence was found in a woman aged 55-70 years with acute or convalescent COVID-19. Sequencing input: peripheral blood. This receptor carries the CDR3 CATRLAGELQETQYF. The nucleotide sequence is given as TGTGCCACCCGACTAGCCGGGGAACTCCAAGAGACCCAGTACTTC.